This T cell receptor beta chain was sequenced for a study of T-cell reconstitution after alpha-beta-depleted transplantation in children. Broader study findings: Hyperexpanded clones declined; after one year, newly produced T cells mostly supplied diversity.

A word on this clonotype: What it recognizes is unknown.

Molecular barcoding with unique molecular identifiers was used for the TCRbeta library. TCRdb re-called the PCR reads with MiXCR, one entry per CDR3 protein. The sample contains more than 500,000 distinct CDR3 sequences, 10% to 12% of which appear only once. This material consisted of PBMCs, mostly from graft donor cells, taken 180 days after TCRalphabeta/CD19-depleted stem cell transplant. The receptor was isolated from a female patient aged 2-10 years who had a stem cell transplant for aplastic anemia, so the T cells may come from the graft donor.

The CDR3 nucleotides are TGTGCCAGCAGTTACTATTCCCCGGAACTAGCACTGGGCTACGAGCAGTACTTC. Encoded protein: CASSYYSPELALGYEQYF. The chain carries TRBV6-2 or TRBV6-3 and TRBJ2-7, with D perhaps TRBD2 (6 bases). CDR1 and CDR2 from the germline V gene are MNHEY and SVGEGT. The CDR3 loop spans 18 amino acids. V shed 1 base and J shed 3 bases, with 22 bases lying between them.